This T cell receptor (beta chain) appears in the sequencing data of a study of T cell responses to AZD1222 COVID-19 vaccine. Study outcomes and limitations: All repertoire sampling was performed exclusively after the peak T cell response. Mapped onto spike, vaccine-associated CD4 TCRs spanned it and were dominant at 160-218 and 743-854. Clonal diversity may have been underestimated, and the donors were mostly white British, with more females than males. Reportedly, nearly half of unique spike TCRs recognized epitopes outside B.1.351/B.1.1.7 mutations.

To note about this clone: What it binds is unknown.

TCRdb's copy holds only in-frame clones and misses some; the assay was immunoSEQ multiplex PCR. The top ten hold roughly 8.3% of the sample, which has 68,000 or so clones, 88% seen once. The clonotype was recovered from an adult in good health. Source: peripheral blood, taken on day 0 of AZD1222 vaccination.

CDR3 nucleotides: TGTGCCAGCAGCGTAGACGGGGCCGGCGGGAAGACCCAGTACTTC. It codes for CASSVDGAGGKTQYF. The genes are TRBV9 and TRBJ2-5, with D perhaps matching TRBD2 (6 bases). Trimming removed 0 bases from V and 6 bases from J, with 15 bases in between. The CDR3 has 15 residues. The germline CDR1 and CDR2 sequences are SGDLS and YYNGEE.